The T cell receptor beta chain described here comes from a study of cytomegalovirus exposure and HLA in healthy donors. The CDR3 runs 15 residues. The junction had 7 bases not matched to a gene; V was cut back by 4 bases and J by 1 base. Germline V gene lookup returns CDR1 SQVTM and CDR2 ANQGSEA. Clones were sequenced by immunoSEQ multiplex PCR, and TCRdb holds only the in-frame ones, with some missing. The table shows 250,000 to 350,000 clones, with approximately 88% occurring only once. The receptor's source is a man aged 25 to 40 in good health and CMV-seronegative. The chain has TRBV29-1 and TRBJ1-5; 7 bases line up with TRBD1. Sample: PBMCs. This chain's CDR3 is CSVAGGRDSNQPQHF. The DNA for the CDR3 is TGCAGCGTTGCAGGGGGAAGGGACAGCAATCAGCCCCAGCATTTT. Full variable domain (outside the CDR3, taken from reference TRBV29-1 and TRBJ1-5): SAVISQKPSRDICQRGTSLTIQCQVDSQVTMMFWYRQQPGQSLTLIATANQGSEATYESGFVIDKFPISRPNLTFSTLTVSNMSPEDSSIYLCSVAGGRDSNQPQHFGDGTRLSIL.